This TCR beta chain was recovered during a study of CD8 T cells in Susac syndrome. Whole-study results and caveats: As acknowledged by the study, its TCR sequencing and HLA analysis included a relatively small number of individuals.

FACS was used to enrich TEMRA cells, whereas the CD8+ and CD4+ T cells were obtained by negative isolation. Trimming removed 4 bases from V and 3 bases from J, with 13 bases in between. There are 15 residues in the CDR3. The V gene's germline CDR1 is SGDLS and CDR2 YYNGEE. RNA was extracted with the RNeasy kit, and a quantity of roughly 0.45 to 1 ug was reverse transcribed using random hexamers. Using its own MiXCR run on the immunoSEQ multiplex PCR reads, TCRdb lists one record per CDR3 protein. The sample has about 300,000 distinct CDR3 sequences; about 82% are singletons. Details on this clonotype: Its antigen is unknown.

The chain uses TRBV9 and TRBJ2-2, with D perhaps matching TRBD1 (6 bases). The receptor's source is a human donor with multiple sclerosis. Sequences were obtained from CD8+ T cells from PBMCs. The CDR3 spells CASSSRQEYTGELFF. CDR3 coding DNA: TGTGCCAGCAGCTCTAGACAGGAATACACCGGGGAGCTGTTTTTT.